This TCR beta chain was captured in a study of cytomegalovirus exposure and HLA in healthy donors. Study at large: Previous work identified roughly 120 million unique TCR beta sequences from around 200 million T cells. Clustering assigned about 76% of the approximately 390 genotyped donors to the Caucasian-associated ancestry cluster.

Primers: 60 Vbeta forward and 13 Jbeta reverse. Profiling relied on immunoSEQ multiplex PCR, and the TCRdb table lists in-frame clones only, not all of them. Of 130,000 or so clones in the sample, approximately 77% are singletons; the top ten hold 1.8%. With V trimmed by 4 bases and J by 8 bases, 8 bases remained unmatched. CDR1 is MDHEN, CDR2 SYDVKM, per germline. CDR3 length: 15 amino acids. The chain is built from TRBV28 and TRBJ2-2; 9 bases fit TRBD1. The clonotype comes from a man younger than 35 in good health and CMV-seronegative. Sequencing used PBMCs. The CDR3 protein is CASSSPGQGGGELFF. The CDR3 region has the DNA TGTGCCAGCAGTTCCCCGGGACAGGGAGGGGGGGAGCTGTTTTTT.